These T cell receptor beta chains were read from a single sample in a study of T cells in Graves' hyperthyroidism and ophthalmopathy. MiXCR, applied by TCRdb to the multiplex PCR reads, yields one record per CDR3 protein. This sample yields roughly 290,000 distinct CDR3 sequences, of which roughly 15% are seen a single time; 6% to 8% belongs to the top ten. The sequenced sample consisted of blood. The receptors derive from a woman aged 25-40 years with Graves' hyperthyroidism that later progressed to Graves' ophthalmopathy. CDR3s include the opening cysteine and the closing phenylalanine or tryptophan. The D gene is left open where the match is weak. Rows may omit the clone size; those that give it use once, few, many or a size class.

abundance	v_gene	d_gene	j_gene	CDR3aa	CDR3nt
many	TRBV9	TRBD2	TRBJ2-2	CASSALSGRTNTGELFF	TGTGCCAGCAGCGCCCTGAGCGGGAGGACGAACACCGGGGAGCTGTTTTTT
once	TRBV7-2	TRBD1	TRBJ1-3	CASSFGTGTGNTIYF	TGTGCCAGCAGCTTTGGGACAGGGACAGGAAACACCATATATTTT
many	TRBV7-2	.	TRBJ2-1	CASSFQGGNSYNEQFF	TGTGCCAGCAGCTTTCAGGGGGGGAACTCCTACAATGAGCAGTTCTTC
.	TRBV19	.	TRBJ2-3	CASSKGGVEYTQYF	TGTGCCAGTAGTAAGGGGGGAGTCGAGTATACGCAGTATTTT
many	TRBV10-3	.	TRBJ1-1	CAISVSMNTEAFF	TGTGCCATCAGTGTGTCGATGAACACTGAAGCTTTCTTT
many	TRBV20-1	.	TRBJ2-3	CSASRFSGSTDTQYF	TGCAGTGCTAGCCGGTTCTCCGGGAGCACAGATACGCAGTATTTT
many	TRBV28	.	TRBJ2-7	CASSSGSEQYF	TGTGCCAGCAGTTCAGGGAGCGAGCAGTACTTC
many	TRBV28	.	TRBJ2-3	CASSLTWADTQYF	TGTGCCAGCAGTTTAACTTGGGCAGATACGCAGTATTTT
many	TRBV7-2	.	TRBJ1-3	CASSLMKPFSGNTIYF	TGTGCCAGCAGCTTAATGAAACCGTTCTCTGGAAACACCATATATTTT
.	TRBV14	.	TRBJ2-2	CASFAINTGELFF	TGTGCCAGCTTTGCAATCAACACCGGGGAGCTGTTTTTT
many	TRBV12-3/TRBV12-4	.	TRBJ2-1	CASRLNEGFNEQFF	TGTGCCAGCAGGCTGAATGAGGGATTCAATGAGCAGTTCTTC
many	TRBV29-1	TRBD1	TRBJ1-3	CSVQTGASGNTIYF	TGCAGCGTACAGACAGGGGCATCTGGAAACACCATATATTTT
many	TRBV20-1	.	TRBJ2-1	CSARSGYNEQFF	TGCAGTGCTAGGAGTGGCTACAATGAGCAGTTCTTC
.	TRBV7-9	.	TRBJ2-7	CASSWFRIYEQYF	TGTGCCAGCAGCTGGTTTCGAATCTACGAGCAGTACTTC
many	TRBV20-1	.	TRBJ1-1	CSASSLSTEAFF	TGCAGTGCTAGTTCTCTCTCCACTGAAGCTTTCTTT
many	TRBV6-1	.	TRBJ2-7	CASTRTASYEQYF	TGTGCCAGCACCAGGACGGCTTCCTACGAGCAGTACTTC
.	TRBV7-9	.	TRBJ1-5	CASSPALVGNQPQHF	TGTGCCAGCAGTCCCGCGTTAGTGGGCAATCAGCCCCAGCATTTT
many	TRBV27	.	TRBJ2-1	CASNSGLSYNEQFF	TGTGCCAGCAACTCCGGACTGTCCTACAATGAGCAGTTCTTC
many	TRBV6-1	.	TRBJ2-7	CASNLRGPYEQYF	TGTGCCAGCAACCTCCGGGGTCCCTACGAGCAGTACTTC
.	TRBV12-3/TRBV12-4	.	TRBJ2-2	CASKLGGTGELFF	TGTGCCAGCAAGTTAGGGGGCACCGGGGAGCTGTTTTTT
.	TRBV11-2	TRBD2	TRBJ2-3	CASRPRTSGGTDTQYF	TGTGCCAGCAGGCCCAGGACTAGCGGGGGCACAGATACGCAGTATTTT
few	TRBV12-3/TRBV12-4	.	TRBJ1-2	CAISFGAGRDYGYTF	TGTGCCATCAGTTTCGGGGCAGGTCGGGACTATGGCTACACCTTC
.	TRBV12-3/TRBV12-4	TRBD1	TRBJ1-5	CASSSGGSATWGVSAQHF	TGTGCCAGCAGCTCAGGGGGTTCAGCGACCTGGGGTGTGTCAGCCCAGCATTTT
many	TRBV10-3	.	TRBJ1-2	CAISGLGGARGYTF	TGTGCCATCAGCGGGCTAGGGGGGGCCAGGGGCTACACCTTC
many	TRBV6-1	.	TRBJ2-7	CASSDSGVGYEQYF	TGTGCCAGCAGTGACTCGGGAGTGGGCTACGAGCAGTACTTC
.	TRBV20-1	TRBD2	TRBJ2-7	CSARDPAGGQDEQYF	TGCAGTGCTAGAGATCCAGCGGGAGGGCAAGACGAGCAGTACTTC
many	TRBV7-9	TRBD1	TRBJ2-1	CASSLGTGHSYNEQFF	TGTGCCAGCAGCTTAGGGACAGGTCACTCCTACAATGAGCAGTTCTTC
few	TRBV4-1	TRBD2	TRBJ2-1	CASSQGGTGVIRNEQFF	TGCGCCAGCAGCCAGGGAGGGACTGGGGTGATTCGCAATGAGCAGTTCTTC
.	TRBV30	TRBD2	TRBJ2-1	CAWNKLAGGSEQFF	TGTGCCTGGAACAAACTAGCGGGAGGTAGTGAGCAGTTCTTC
.	TRBV2	.	TRBJ2-1	CASTPRSYNEQFF	TGTGCCAGCACCCCCCGGTCCTACAATGAGCAGTTCTTC
many	TRBV3-1	.	TRBJ2-3	CASSQQHGNTDTQYF	TGTGCCAGCAGCCAGCAACATGGTAACACAGATACGCAGTATTTT
many	TRBV20-1	.	TRBJ2-5	CSAPGPGEETQYF	TGCAGTGCTCCGGGACCCGGGGAAGAGACCCAGTACTTC
.	TRBV5-8	.	TRBJ2-7	CASSGGTFTYEQYF	TGTGCCAGCAGCGGAGGGACATTTACCTACGAGCAGTACTTC
many	TRBV24-1	TRBD2	TRBJ2-1	CATSDTLTLAGGPNEQFF	TGTGCCACCAGTGATACTTTAACCCTAGCGGGAGGGCCCAATGAGCAGTTCTTC
many	TRBV7-9	.	TRBJ2-2	CASSFSGNTGELFF	TGTGCCAGCAGCTTCAGCGGGAACACCGGGGAGCTGTTTTTT
.	TRBV28	.	TRBJ2-3	CASGSVGGTDTQYF	TGTGCCAGCGGATCCGTGGGGGGCACAGATACGCAGTATTTT
few	TRBV28	.	TRBJ2-7	CASSRPYEQYF	TGTGCCAGCAGTCGTCCATACGAGCAGTACTTC
.	TRBV7-9	TRBD1	TRBJ1-3	CASSLATGAGNTIYF	TGTGCCAGCAGCCTAGCGACAGGGGCTGGAAACACCATATATTTT
.	TRBV18	TRBD1	TRBJ1-1	CASSQGAVNTEAFF	TGTGCCAGCTCACAGGGGGCGGTGAACACTGAAGCTTTCTTT
many	TRBV20-1	.	TRBJ2-2	CSASSDFRNTGELFF	TGCAGTGCTAGTTCGGACTTTCGAAACACCGGGGAGCTGTTTTTT
many	TRBV2	.	TRBJ1-3	CASSGVGGNTIYF	TGTGCCAGCAGTGGGGTGGGTGGAAACACCATATATTTT
many	TRBV6-1	.	TRBJ2-2	CASSSGLTANTGELFF	TGTGCCAGCAGTTCCGGGCTTACGGCGAACACCGGGGAGCTGTTTTTT
many	TRBV5-5	TRBD2	TRBJ2-1	CASSGGLAGYNEQFF	TGTGCCAGCAGCGGGGGACTAGCGGGTTACAATGAGCAGTTCTTC
.	TRBV6-5	TRBD1	TRBJ1-1	CASSSTGTGTAFF	TGTGCCAGCAGTTCGACCGGGACAGGGACAGCTTTCTTT
many	TRBV7-9	.	TRBJ1-5	CASSLAMSNQPQHF	TGTGCCAGCAGCTTAGCGATGAGCAATCAGCCCCAGCATTTT
many	TRBV20-1	.	TRBJ2-5	CSEQGAQETQYF	TGCAGTGAACAGGGAGCCCAAGAGACCCAGTACTTC
.	TRBV7-2	TRBD1	TRBJ1-1	CASSWGQGSEAFF	TGTGCCAGCAGCTGGGGACAGGGCTCTGAAGCTTTCTTT
once	TRBV28	.	TRBJ1-5	CASSPSGGGQGYGPQHF	TGTGCCAGCAGTCCCTCCGGGGGGGGGCAGGGCTATGGGCCCCAGCATTTT
many	TRBV12-3/TRBV12-4	.	TRBJ1-1	CASEFRILNTEAFF	TGTGCCAGCGAATTCAGGATACTCAACACTGAAGCTTTCTTT
.	TRBV5-1	TRBD2	TRBJ2-3	CASSPYSGRLADTQYF	TGCGCCAGCAGCCCGTATAGCGGGAGGTTGGCAGATACGCAGTATTTT